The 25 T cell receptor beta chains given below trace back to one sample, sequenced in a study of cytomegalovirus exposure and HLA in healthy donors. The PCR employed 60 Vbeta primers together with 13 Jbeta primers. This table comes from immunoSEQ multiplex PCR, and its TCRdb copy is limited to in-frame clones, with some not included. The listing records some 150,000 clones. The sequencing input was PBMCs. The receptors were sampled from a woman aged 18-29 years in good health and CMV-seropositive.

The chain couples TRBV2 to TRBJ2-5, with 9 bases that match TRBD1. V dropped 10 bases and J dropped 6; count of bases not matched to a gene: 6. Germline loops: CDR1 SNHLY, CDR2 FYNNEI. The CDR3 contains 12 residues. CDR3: CATRQGGKTQYF. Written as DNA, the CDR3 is TGTGCCACCAGACAGGGGGGAAAGACCCAGTACTTC.

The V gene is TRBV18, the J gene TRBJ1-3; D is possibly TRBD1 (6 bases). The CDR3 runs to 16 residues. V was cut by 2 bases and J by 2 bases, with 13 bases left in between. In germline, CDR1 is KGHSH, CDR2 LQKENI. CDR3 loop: CASSPWATGTGNTIYF. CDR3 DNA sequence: TGTGCCAGCTCACCATGGGCCACAGGGACTGGAAACACCATATATTTT.

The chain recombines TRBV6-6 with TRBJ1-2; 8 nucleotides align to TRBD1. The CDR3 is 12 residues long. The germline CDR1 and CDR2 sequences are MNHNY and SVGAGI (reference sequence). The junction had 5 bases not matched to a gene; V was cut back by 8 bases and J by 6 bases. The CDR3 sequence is CASRTGYDGYTF. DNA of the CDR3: TGTGCCAGCCGGACAGGGTATGATGGCTACACCTTC.

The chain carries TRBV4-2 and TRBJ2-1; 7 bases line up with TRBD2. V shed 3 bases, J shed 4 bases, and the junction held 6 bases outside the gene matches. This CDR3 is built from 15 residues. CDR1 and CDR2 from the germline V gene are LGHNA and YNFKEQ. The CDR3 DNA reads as TGTGCCAGCAGCCATTCAGCGGGGTCTTACAATGAGCAGTTCTTC. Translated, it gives CASSHSAGSYNEQFF.

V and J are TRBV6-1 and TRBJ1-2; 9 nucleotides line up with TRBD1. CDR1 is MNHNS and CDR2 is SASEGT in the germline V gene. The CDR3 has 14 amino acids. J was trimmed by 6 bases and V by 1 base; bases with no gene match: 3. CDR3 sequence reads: CASSEGTGADGYTF. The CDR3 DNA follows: TGTGCCAGCAGTGAAGGGACAGGGGCGGATGGCTACACCTTC.

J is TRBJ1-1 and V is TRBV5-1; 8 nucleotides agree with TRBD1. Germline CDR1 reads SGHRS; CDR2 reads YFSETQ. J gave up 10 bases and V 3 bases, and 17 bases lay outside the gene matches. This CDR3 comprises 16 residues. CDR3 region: CASSWGRGQAPEGAFF. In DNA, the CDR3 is TGCGCCAGCAGCTGGGGGAGGGGACAGGCCCCGGAGGGAGCTTTCTTT.

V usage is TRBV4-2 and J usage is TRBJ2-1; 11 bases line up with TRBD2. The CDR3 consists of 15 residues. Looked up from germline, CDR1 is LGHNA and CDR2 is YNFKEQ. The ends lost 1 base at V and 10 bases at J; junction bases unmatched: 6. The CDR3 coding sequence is TGTGCCAGCAGCCAAGGGATAGCGGGGGGGGCCGAGCAGTTCTTC. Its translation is CASSQGIAGGAEQFF.

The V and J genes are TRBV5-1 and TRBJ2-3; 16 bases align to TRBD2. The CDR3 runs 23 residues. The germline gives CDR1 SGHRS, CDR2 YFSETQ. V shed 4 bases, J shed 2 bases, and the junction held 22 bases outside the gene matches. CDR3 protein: CASSLFPGLAGGHGMGPTDTQYF. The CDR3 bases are TGCGCCAGCAGCCTCTTCCCGGGACTAGCGGGGGGGCATGGAATGGGGCCCACAGATACGCAGTATTTT.

The CDR3 here is CASSQDESTPGQGFWTEAFF. CDR3 sequence (DNA): TGCGCCAGCAGCCAAGATGAGTCCACCCCGGGACAGGGGTTTTGGACTGAAGCTTTCTTT. The chain combines TRBV4-1 with TRBJ1-1; 10 nucleotides match TRBD1. Losses at the gene ends were 0 bases for V and 5 bases for J; bases not matched to a gene: 18. The V gene's germline CDR1 is MGHRA and CDR2 YSYEKL. The length of the CDR3 is 20 residues.

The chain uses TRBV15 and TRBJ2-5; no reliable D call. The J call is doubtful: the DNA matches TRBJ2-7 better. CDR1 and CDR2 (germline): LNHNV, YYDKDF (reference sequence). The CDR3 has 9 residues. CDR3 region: CATSYEQYF. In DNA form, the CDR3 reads TGTGCCACCAGCTACGAGCAGTACTTC.

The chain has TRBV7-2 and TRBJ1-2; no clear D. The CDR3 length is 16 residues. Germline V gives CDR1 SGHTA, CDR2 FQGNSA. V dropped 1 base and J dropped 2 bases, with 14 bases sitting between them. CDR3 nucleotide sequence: TGTGCCAGCAGCTTAGGCGGGATAGAAACGAACTATGGCTACACCTTC. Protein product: CASSLGGIETNYGYTF.

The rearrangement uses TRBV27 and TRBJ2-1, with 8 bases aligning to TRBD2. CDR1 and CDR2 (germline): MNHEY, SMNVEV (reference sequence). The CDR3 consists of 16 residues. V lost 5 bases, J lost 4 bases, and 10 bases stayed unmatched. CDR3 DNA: TGTGCCAGCAGTAAAATCGCGGGGGGACTGTACAATGAGCAGTTCTTC. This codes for CASSKIAGGLYNEQFF.

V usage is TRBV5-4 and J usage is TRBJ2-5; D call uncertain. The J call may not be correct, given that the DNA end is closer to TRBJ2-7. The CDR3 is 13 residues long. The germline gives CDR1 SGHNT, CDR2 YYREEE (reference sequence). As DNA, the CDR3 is TGTGCCAGCAGCCCGGCGGCCGAATACGAGCAGTACTTC. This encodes CASSPAAEYEQYF.

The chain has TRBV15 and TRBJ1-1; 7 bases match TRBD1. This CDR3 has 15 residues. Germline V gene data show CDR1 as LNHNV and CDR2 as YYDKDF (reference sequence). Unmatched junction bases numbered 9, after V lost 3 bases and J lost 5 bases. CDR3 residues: CATSRKAAGGTEAFF. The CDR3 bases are TGTGCCACCAGCAGGAAGGCCGCAGGGGGGACTGAAGCTTTCTTT.

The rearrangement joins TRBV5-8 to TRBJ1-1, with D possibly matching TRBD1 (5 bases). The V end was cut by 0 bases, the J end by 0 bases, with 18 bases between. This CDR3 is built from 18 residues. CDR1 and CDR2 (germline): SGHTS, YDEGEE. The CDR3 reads CASSLGLGEINMNTEAFF. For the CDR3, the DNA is TGTGCCAGCAGCTTGGGATTAGGGGAAATTAACATGAACACTGAAGCTTTCTTT. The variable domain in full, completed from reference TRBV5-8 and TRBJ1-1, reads EAGVTQSPTHLIKTRGQQATLRCSPISGHTSVYWYQQALGLGLQFLLWYDEGEERNRGNFPPRFSGRQFPNYSSELNVNALELEDSALYLCASSLGLGEINMNTEAFFGQGTRLTVV.

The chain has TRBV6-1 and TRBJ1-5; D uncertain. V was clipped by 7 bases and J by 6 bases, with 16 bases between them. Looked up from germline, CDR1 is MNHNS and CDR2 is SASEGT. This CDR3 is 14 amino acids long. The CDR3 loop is CASTEGADGQPQHF. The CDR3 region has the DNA TGTGCCAGCACCGAAGGAGCGGATGGTCAGCCCCAGCATTTT.

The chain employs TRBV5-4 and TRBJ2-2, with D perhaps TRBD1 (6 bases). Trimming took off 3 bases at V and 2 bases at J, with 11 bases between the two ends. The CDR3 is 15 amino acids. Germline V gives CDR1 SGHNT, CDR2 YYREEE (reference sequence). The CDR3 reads CASSYPDRNTGELFF. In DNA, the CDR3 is TGTGCCAGCAGCTATCCGGACAGAAACACCGGGGAGCTGTTTTTT.

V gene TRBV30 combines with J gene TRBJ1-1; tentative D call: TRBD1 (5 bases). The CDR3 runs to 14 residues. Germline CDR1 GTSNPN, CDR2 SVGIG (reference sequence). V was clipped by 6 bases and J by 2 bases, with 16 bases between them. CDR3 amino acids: CACRPTGVNTEAFF. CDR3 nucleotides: TGTGCCTGCAGGCCCACAGGAGTAAACACTGAAGCTTTCTTT.

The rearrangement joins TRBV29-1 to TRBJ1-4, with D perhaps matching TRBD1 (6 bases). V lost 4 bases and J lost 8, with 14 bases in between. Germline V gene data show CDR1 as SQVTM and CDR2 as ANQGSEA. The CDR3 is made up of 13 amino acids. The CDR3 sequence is CSVGMGHREKLFF. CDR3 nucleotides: TGCAGCGTTGGTATGGGACACCGGGAAAAACTGTTTTTT.

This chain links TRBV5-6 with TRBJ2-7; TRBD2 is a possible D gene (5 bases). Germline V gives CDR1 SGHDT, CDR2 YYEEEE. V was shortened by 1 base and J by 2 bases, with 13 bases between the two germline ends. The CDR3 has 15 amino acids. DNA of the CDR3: TGTGCCAGCAGCTTGTCTCCGACTATGGCCTACGAGCAGTACTTC. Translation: CASSLSPTMAYEQYF.

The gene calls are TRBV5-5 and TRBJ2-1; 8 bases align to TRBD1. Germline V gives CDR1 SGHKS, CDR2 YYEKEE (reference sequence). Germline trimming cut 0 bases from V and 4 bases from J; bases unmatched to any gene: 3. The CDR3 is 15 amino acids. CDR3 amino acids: CASSLEDRVYNEQFF. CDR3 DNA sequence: TGTGCCAGCAGCTTGGAGGACAGGGTATACAATGAGCAGTTCTTC.

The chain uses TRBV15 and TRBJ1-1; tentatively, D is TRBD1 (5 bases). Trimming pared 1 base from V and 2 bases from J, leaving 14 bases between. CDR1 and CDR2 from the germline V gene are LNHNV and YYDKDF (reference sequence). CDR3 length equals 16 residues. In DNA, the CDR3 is TGTGCCACCAGCAGAGGGGAGGAGGGGCTAAACACTGAAGCTTTCTTT. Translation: CATSRGEEGLNTEAFF.

This CDR3 reads CASSDRRVSGANVLTF. CDR3 DNA sequence: TGTGCCAGCAGTGACAGGAGGGTCTCTGGGGCCAACGTCCTGACTTTC. V usage is TRBV6-1 and J usage is TRBJ2-6; the D gene is possibly TRBD2 (6 bases). CDR3 length: 16 residues. Trimming shortened V by 3 bases and J by 0 bases, and 9 bases separated the two germline ends. Germline V gives CDR1 MNHNS, CDR2 SASEGT.

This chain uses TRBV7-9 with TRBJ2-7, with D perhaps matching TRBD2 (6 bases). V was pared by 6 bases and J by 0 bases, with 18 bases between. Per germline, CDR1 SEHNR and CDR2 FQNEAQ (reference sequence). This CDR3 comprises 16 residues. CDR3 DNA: TGTGCCAGCAGTCTGGCGGGACGACCGAGCTCCTACGAGCAGTACTTC. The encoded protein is CASSLAGRPSSYEQYF.

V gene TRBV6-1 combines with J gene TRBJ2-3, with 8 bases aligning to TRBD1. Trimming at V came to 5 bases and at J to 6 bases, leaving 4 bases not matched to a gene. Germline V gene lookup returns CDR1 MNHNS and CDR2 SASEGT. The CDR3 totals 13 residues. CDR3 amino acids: CASSPTGGDTQYF. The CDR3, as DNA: TGTGCCAGCAGTCCCACAGGGGGTGATACGCAGTATTTT.